The source of this T cell receptor beta chain is a study of T cell repertoires in ileal Crohn's disease. Study-level information: Median disease duration was about 8.2 years; 35% smoked at surgery. About half of patients got postoperative therapy: ten or so thiopurines, under 20 anti-TNF. All patients had surgery for stricturing (about 60%) or penetrating (39%) disease.

Trimming at V came to 3 bases and at J to 3 bases, leaving 10 bases not matched to a gene. This CDR3 is built from 17 residues. Germline V gene data show CDR1 as LNHDA and CDR2 as SQIVND (reference sequence). Data came from immunoSEQ multiplex PCR; TCRdb stores just in-frame clones and leaves some out. The table records around 15,000 clones, 70% to 90% of them present only once. Notes on this clone: Its matching antigen is unknown.

Study outcomes and limitations: Every patient over 26.8% clonality showed endoscopic recurrence.

Sequencing was done on a sample of ileal tissue. The receptor's source is an adult with Crohn's disease. The rearrangement joins TRBV19 to TRBJ1-1; TRBD1 matches 10 bases. This CDR3 is CASSIRDRGGGHTEAFF. The DNA of the CDR3 is TGTGCCAGTAGTATCCGGGACAGGGGTGGAGGGCACACTGAAGCTTTCTTT.